Below are 26 T cell receptor beta chains sequenced from a single sample in a study of metastatic and nonmetastatic thyroid tumors. TCRdb re-processed the PCR reads through MiXCR. The sample carries 5,500 to 7,000 clones, over 30% recorded once. Thyroid surgery had not been preceded by any treatment in any patient. Sequencing used adjacent normal tissue. Receptor source: a female donor with papillary thyroid cancer or a benign thyroid nodule (not recorded which). Some clones in this sample may be carry-over from other donors' samples.

This clone has more than one count but fewer than ten. This sequence joins TRBV6-1 and TRBJ2-3; 8 positions agree with TRBD2. V trimming: 6 bases; J trimming: 1 base; junction bases outside the gene matches: 6. Germline values: CDR1 MNHNS, CDR2 SASEGT. The CDR3 loop spans 15 amino acids. This CDR3 reads CASRGGLAGTDTQYF. The CDR3 DNA reads as TGTGCCAGCAGGGGAGGACTAGCAGGCACAGATACGCAGTATTTT.

This clone is labeled medium-sized. The chain combines TRBV7-9 with TRBJ2-1, with 9 bases that match TRBD2. The CDR3 is made up of 15 amino acids. CDR1 and CDR2 from the germline V gene are SEHNR and FQNEAQ (reference sequence). V was clipped by 5 bases and J by 4 bases; unmatched bases: 6. CDR3 sequence (DNA): TGTGCCAGCAGCCATAGCGGGAGTAGATACAATGAGCAGTTCTTC. Translated, it gives CASSHSGSRYNEQFF.

This clone has more than one count but fewer than ten. The chain combines TRBV6-9 with TRBJ1-6; D gene uncertain. Germline V gene sequence: CDR1 MNHGY, CDR2 SVAAGI. The CDR3 loop spans 17 amino acids. The V end lost 4 bases, the J end lost 0 bases, and 13 bases lay between the germline ends. The CDR3 is CASSSPAVSSYNSPLHF. In DNA form, the CDR3 reads TGTGCCAGCAGTTCGCCCGCGGTGAGCTCCTATAATTCACCCCTCCACTTT.

This clone was picked up a small number of times. The V call is TRBV12-3 or TRBV12-4, the J call TRBJ2-5, with unresolved D. Trimming stripped 7 bases from V and 2 bases from J, with 11 bases between. The CDR3 is 13 residues long. The DNA of the CDR3 is TGTGCCAGCAAACAGACTGTGCAAGAGACCCAGTACTTC. The encoded protein is CASKQTVQETQYF.

This clone was recorded many times. The chain is built from TRBV5-6 and TRBJ1-1, with 9 bases identical to TRBD1. The V gene end was trimmed by 3 bases and the J gene end by 11 bases; junction bases not matched to a gene: 8. This CDR3 contains 13 residues. Germline CDR1 is SGHDT and CDR2 is YYEEEE. The CDR3 bases are TGTGCCAGCAGCTCACAGGGGGCAAGGTTTGCTTTCTTT. Its protein product is CASSSQGARFAFF.

This clone is categorized as medium-sized (0.01 to 0.1%). The rearrangement uses TRBV28 and TRBJ1-2; weak D call: TRBD1 (5 bases). CDR1 and CDR2 (germline): MDHEN, SYDVKM. This CDR3 has 12 amino acids. V lost 8 bases and J 4 bases, leaving 11 bases between the germline ends. The CDR3 here is CASGRQSYGYTF. In DNA form, the CDR3 reads TGTGCCAGCGGCCGACAGTCCTATGGCTACACCTTC.

This chain connects TRBV11-2 to TRBJ2-5, with 10 positions matching TRBD2. The germline gives CDR1 SGHAT, CDR2 FQNNGV. Losses at the gene ends were 1 base for V and 2 bases for J; bases not matched to a gene: 10. The CDR3 extends over 18 amino acids. The CDR3 DNA reads as TGTGCCAGCAGCTTAGGAAGTTTGGGACTAGCGAGACAAGAGACCCAGTACTTC. Protein product: CASSLGSLGLARQETQYF.

V gene TRBV6-2 or TRBV6-3 combines with J gene TRBJ2-1, with 10 bases lining up with TRBD2. This CDR3 is 15 amino acids long. Germline V lookup: CDR1 MNHEY, CDR2 SVGEGT. With 2 bases clipped from V and 7 bases from J, the junction kept 5 bases outside the gene matches. In nucleotides, the CDR3 is TGTGCCAGCAGTTACCGTAGCGGGAGGTTGAATGAGCAGTTCTTC. Translated, it gives CASSYRSGRLNEQFF.

This clone qualifies as medium-sized. V is TRBV4-1 and J is TRBJ2-7, with D tentatively TRBD1 (6 bases). V lost 0 bases, J lost 3 bases, and 12 bases lay in between. Looked up from germline, CDR1 is MGHRA and CDR2 is YSYEKL. The CDR3 runs 15 residues. CDR3 sequence reads: CASSQEPGQYYEQYF. DNA of the CDR3: TGCGCCAGCAGCCAAGAACCCGGACAGTACTACGAGCAGTACTTC.

This clone was found a few times. This chain links TRBV6-1 with TRBJ1-1, with D unresolved. Trimming shortened V by 2 bases and J by 0 bases, and 7 bases separated the two germline ends. The CDR3 is 14 amino acids. The germline gives CDR1 MNHNS, CDR2 SASEGT. CDR3 in amino acids: CASSEWILNTEAFF. The CDR3 DNA sequence: TGTGCCAGCAGTGAATGGATATTGAACACTGAAGCTTTCTTT.

V is TRBV12-3 or TRBV12-4 and J is TRBJ2-1, with 8 bases that match TRBD2. The J segment lost 3 bases and the V segment lost 5 bases, leaving 15 bases of the junction unmatched. CDR3 length: 18 residues. This CDR3 reads CASSPRLGVAGLYNEQFF. The CDR3 nucleotides are TGTGCCAGCAGTCCCCGCTTGGGAGTAGCGGGACTCTACAATGAGCAGTTCTTC.

The V call is TRBV28, the J call TRBJ1-5, with TRBD1 identical over 7 bases. Losses at the gene ends were 6 bases for V and 3 bases for J; bases not matched to a gene: 8. The CDR3 runs to 15 residues. In germline, CDR1 is MDHEN, CDR2 SYDVKM. The chain's CDR3 is CASSRTGEANQPQHF. The CDR3 DNA follows: TGTGCCAGCAGCCGAACAGGGGAGGCCAATCAGCCCCAGCATTTT.

This clone is medium-sized within its sample. The chain employs TRBV11-2 and TRBJ1-1; D remains unclear. Germline V gene data show CDR1 as SGHAT and CDR2 as FQNNGV. The CDR3 consists of 13 residues. V was shortened by 2 bases and J by 0 bases, with 4 bases between the two germline ends. For the CDR3, the DNA is TGTGCCAGCAGCTTACTCTTGAACACTGAAGCTTTCTTT. Its translation: CASSLLLNTEAFF.

This clone was counted a single time. This chain uses TRBV9 with TRBJ2-1, with TRBD2 matching over 8 bases. The CDR3 is 15 residues long. Germline V CDR1 and CDR2: SGDLS, YYNGEE. V shed 4 bases, J shed 0 bases, and the junction held 3 bases outside the gene matches. CDR3: CASSSGGSSYNEQFF. The CDR3 coding sequence is TGTGCCAGCAGCTCGGGGGGGAGCTCCTACAATGAGCAGTTCTTC. Based on the CDR3 plus reference TRBV9 and TRBJ2-1, the full variable domain is DSGVTQTPKHLITATGQRVTLRCSPRSGDLSVYWYQQSLDQGLQFLIQYYNGEERAKGNILERFSAQQFPDLHSELNLSSLELGDSALYFCASSSGGSSYNEQFFGPGTRLTVL.

This clone counts as medium-sized (0.01 to 0.1%). The chain employs TRBV29-1 and TRBJ2-7; 13 positions match TRBD2. Per the germline V gene, CDR1 is SQVTM and CDR2 is ANQGSEA. V was clipped by 6 bases and J by 3 bases; unmatched bases: 5. The CDR3 is 14 amino acids. CDR3 nucleotide sequence: TGCAGCGTCTCGGGACTAGCGGGGTTCTACGAGCAGTACTTC. Protein: CSVSGLAGFYEQYF.

In this sample, this clone is medium-sized (0.01 to 0.1%). Possible read error: a much larger clone is one base away. This CDR3 is also generated by other DNA sequences in the sample. The DNA of the CDR3 is TGCGCCAGCAGACAACAGGGATTTGGCTCCTACGAGCAGTACTTC. Amino acid sequence: CASRQQGFGSYEQYF. The chain has TRBV2 and TRBJ2-7; D might be TRBD1 (6 bases). The CDR3 is 15 residues long. CDR1 SNHLY and CDR2 FYNNEI come from the germline V gene.

This rearrangement joins TRBV6-1 to TRBJ1-1; 7 bases match TRBD1. The CDR3 has 16 residues. The germline CDR1 and CDR2 sequences are MNHNS and SASEGT. The V gene end was trimmed by 6 bases and the J gene end by 5 bases; junction bases not matched to a gene: 15. CDR3 sequence reads: CASRTDRAERHTEAFF. CDR3 coding DNA: TGTGCCAGCAGGACCGACAGGGCGGAACGTCATACTGAAGCTTTCTTT.

The count of this clone is one. V and J are TRBV5-1 and TRBJ1-1; D unclear. The CDR3 extends over 14 amino acids. CDR1 is SGHRS, CDR2 YFSETQ, per germline. V dropped 3 bases and J dropped 8 bases, with 17 bases sitting between them. Here the CDR3 reads CASSSQGRVSEAFF. The CDR3 bases are TGCGCCAGCAGCTCACAAGGACGGGTCTCCGAAGCTTTCTTT.

The genes are TRBV5-1 and TRBJ1-1; possible D gene TRBD1, 6 bases. This CDR3 comprises 15 residues. Germline values: CDR1 SGHRS, CDR2 YFSETQ. With 3 bases removed from V and 0 bases from J, the gap between germline ends came to 12 bases. CDR3 in amino acids: CASSSVQGLNTEAFF. The CDR3 DNA is TGCGCCAGCAGCTCGGTACAGGGCCTGAACACTGAAGCTTTCTTT.

The DNA for the CDR3 is TGCAGTGCTACCGACGGCTATGGCTACACCTTC. Translated, it gives CSATDGYGYTF. V and J are TRBV20-1 and TRBJ1-2; no firm D call. The CDR3 extends over 11 amino acids. V lost 4 bases, J lost 4 bases, and 7 bases lay in between. Germline loops: CDR1 DFQATT, CDR2 SNEGSKA (reference sequence).

Judged by abundance, this clone is medium-sized. The V gene is TRBV27, the J gene TRBJ2-1; D may be TRBD2 (5 bases). In germline, CDR1 is MNHEY, CDR2 SMNVEV (reference sequence). The V and J ends lost 4 bases and 5 bases respectively, with 12 bases between them. The CDR3 consists of 14 residues. In DNA, the CDR3 is TGTGCCAGCAGTTCAGCGGACGCTCACAATGAGCAGTTCTTC. It specifies CASSSADAHNEQFF.

This clone was counted only a few times. The gene calls are TRBV28 and TRBJ2-7; D remains ambiguous. With 3 bases removed from V and 3 bases from J, the gap between germline ends came to 12 bases. This CDR3 is built from 14 residues. The germline CDR1 and CDR2 sequences are MDHEN and SYDVKM. The CDR3 reads CASSLGQNDYEQYF. The CDR3 DNA is TGTGCCAGCAGTTTGGGCCAGAATGACTACGAGCAGTACTTC.

V gene TRBV5-1 combines with J gene TRBJ2-1, with TRBD2 as a possible D gene (6 bases). Germline CDR1 is SGHRS and CDR2 is YFSETQ. This CDR3 contains 15 residues. The V and J ends lost 0 bases and 3 bases respectively, with 10 bases between them. CDR3 loop: CASSLGDSYYNEQFF. In DNA form, the CDR3 reads TGCGCCAGCAGCTTGGGGGACTCCTACTACAATGAGCAGTTCTTC.

By proportion, this clone is medium-sized. This chain connects TRBV18 to TRBJ2-1; TRBD2 aligns across 7 bases. This CDR3 is built from 15 residues. Germline lookup yields CDR1 KGHSH and CDR2 LQKENI. Germline trimming cut 5 bases from V and 5 bases from J; bases unmatched to any gene: 9. The CDR3 bases are TGTGCCAGCTCATCGCTAGCGGAGTCTAACAATGAGCAGTTCTTC. Encoded protein: CASSSLAESNNEQFF.

The chain has TRBV20-1 and TRBJ2-7; 9 bases are shared with TRBD2. The J segment lost 6 bases and the V segment lost 3 bases, leaving 9 bases of the junction unmatched. The CDR3 contains 14 residues. Per the germline V gene, CDR1 is DFQATT and CDR2 is SNEGSKA (reference sequence). The CDR3 region has the DNA TGCAGTGCTAGTGATGGCGGGAGGGCCCGCGAGCAGTACTTC. This codes for CSASDGGRAREQYF.

J is TRBJ1-1 and V is TRBV6-1; 7 bases align to TRBD1. The ends lost 6 bases at V and 1 base at J; junction bases unmatched: 5. This CDR3 region has 14 residues. Germline CDR1 reads MNHNS; CDR2 reads SASEGT. This chain's CDR3 is CASRPRTGNTEAFF. DNA of the CDR3: TGTGCCAGCAGGCCCAGGACAGGGAACACTGAAGCTTTCTTT.